Below, 28 T cell receptor beta chains from the same sample are listed, as sequenced in a study of T cells in Graves' hyperthyroidism and ophthalmopathy. The source material, RNA transcripts, was used to amplify TCR beta CDR3 regions. In the first-round RT-PCR of the TCR CDR3, the HTBI primer set was used. TCRdb ran MiXCR on the multiplex PCR reads and lists one entry per CDR3 protein. The sample consists of some 250,000 distinct CDR3 sequences, about 14% of them appearing once. The material sequenced was blood. The receptors derive from a woman aged 40 to 50 with Graves' hyperthyroidism that later progressed to Graves' ophthalmopathy.

This clonotype was recorded many times. The DNA for the CDR3 is TGCAGTGCTCCCCGGGGACGCCCGGGGGAGACCCAGTACTTC. Translation: CSAPRGRPGETQYF. The chain carries TRBV20-1 and TRBJ2-5; D is tentatively TRBD1 or TRBD2 (5 bases each). The CDR3 length is 14 residues. V shed 5 bases and J shed 5 bases, with 18 bases lying between them. Per the germline V gene, CDR1 is DFQATT and CDR2 is SNEGSKA (reference sequence).

This clonotype was recorded at least ten times. The chain recombines TRBV27 with TRBJ2-7; 8 bases map to TRBD1. Trimming took 0 bases from V and 6 from J; bases not matched to a gene: 13. Germline V lookup: CDR1 MNHEY, CDR2 SMNVEV (reference sequence). The length of the CDR3 is 17 residues. The DNA of the CDR3 is TGTGCCAGCAGTTTATCCCAAGCAGGGGGCCTACCTAGCGAGCAGTACTTC. Protein sequence: CASSLSQAGGLPSEQYF.

This clonotype was recorded at least ten times. The chain recombines TRBV28 with TRBJ2-7; D may match TRBD1 or TRBD2 (5 bases each). The CDR3 has 16 amino acids. Looked up from germline, CDR1 is MDHEN and CDR2 is SYDVKM. V lost 5 bases and J 0 bases, leaving 17 bases between the germline ends. CDR3 nucleotide sequence: TGTGCCAGCAGTGGCTCGGGGCCCGTCCTCTCCTACGAGCAGTACTTC. Encoded protein: CASSGSGPVLSYEQYF.

The chain combines TRBV2 with TRBJ2-5; D is unresolved. V was trimmed by 0 bases and J by 6 bases, leaving 14 bases between them. In germline, CDR1 is SNHLY, CDR2 FYNNEI. The CDR3 spans 15 residues. CDR3 nucleotide sequence: TGTGCCAGCAGTGAAGCCTGGCTTGACGGTCAGACCCAGTACTTC. Translating it yields CASSEAWLDGQTQYF.

This clonotype was seen a handful of times. The chain has TRBV5-4 and TRBJ1-1; a possible D gene is TRBD1 (5 bases). The CDR3 contains 13 residues. The germline CDR1 and CDR2 sequences are SGHNT and YYREEE (reference sequence). V was cut by 4 bases and J by 11 bases, with 18 bases left in between. The CDR3 sequence is CASSNPGPAGAFF. CDR3 in DNA: TGTGCCAGCAGCAACCCGGGGCCCGCAGGGGCTTTCTTT.

This clonotype was seen at least ten times. The chain is built from TRBV3-1 and TRBJ1-1; the D is unclear. There are 14 residues in the CDR3. V lost 2 bases and J lost 11, with 18 bases in between. Germline values: CDR1 LGHDT, CDR2 YNNKEL (reference sequence). The CDR3 protein is CASSQNGRAEWAFF. The DNA for the CDR3 is TGTGCCAGCAGCCAAAACGGACGGGCCGAGTGGGCTTTCTTT.

The V call is TRBV18, the J call TRBJ2-3; D not resolved. The length of the CDR3 is 15 residues. V lost 3 bases, J lost 5 bases, and 15 bases lay in between. Germline CDR1 is KGHSH and CDR2 is LQKENI. CDR3 DNA sequence: TGTGCCAGCTCACCTCAAAGTCCGACGGGAGATACGCAGTATTTT. Translation: CASSPQSPTGDTQYF.

V is TRBV19 and J is TRBJ2-2; 7 bases match TRBD1. From germline, CDR1 is LNHDA and CDR2 SQIVND (reference sequence). This CDR3 has 14 residues. The V segment lost 3 bases and the J segment 5 bases; nucleotides outside the gene matches: 3. The DNA of the CDR3 is TGTGCCAGTAGTATTGACAGGGAAACCGGGGAGCTGTTTTTT. This gives the protein CASSIDRETGELFF.

This clonotype was counted ten times or more. The J gene is TRBJ1-1, the V gene TRBV7-9, with D possibly TRBD1 on 5 matching bases. Germline assignment: CDR1 SEHNR and CDR2 FQNEAQ (reference sequence). There are 15 residues in the CDR3. V lost 4 bases, J lost 3 bases, and 15 bases lay in between. This CDR3 reads CASSYTGARYTEAFF. As DNA, the CDR3 is TGTGCCAGCAGCTATACCGGGGCACGCTACACTGAAGCTTTCTTT.

In this sample, this clonotype turned up many times. CDR3 DNA: TGCGCCAGCAGCTTGGGGCAGGCGAACTATGGCTACACCTTC. It yields the protein CASSLGQANYGYTF. The chain uses TRBV5-1 and TRBJ1-2; unclear D gene. The CDR3 covers 14 residues. V was clipped by 0 bases and J by 2 bases, with 8 bases between them. Germline V gives CDR1 SGHRS, CDR2 YFSETQ.

In the case of this clonotype: One end of the junction fails to match germline, which may point to a read error. V is TRBV24-1 and J is TRBJ2-1; TRBD2 matches 9 bases. Per the germline V gene, CDR1 is KGHDR and CDR2 is SFDVKD. The length of the CDR3 is 15 residues. CDR3 nucleotides: TGTGCCACCAGTGAACCCTCTAGCGGGGTTAATGGGCAGTTCTTC. Amino acids: CATSEPSSGVNGQFF.

This chain joins TRBV7-9 and TRBJ1-5, with 8 positions matching TRBD1. The CDR3 contains 15 residues. Looked up from germline, CDR1 is SEHNR and CDR2 is FQNEAQ (reference sequence). J gave up 0 bases and V 4 bases, and 2 bases lay outside the gene matches. The CDR3 nucleotides read TGTGCCAGCAGCTCCGGGACAGGTAGCAATCAGCCCCAGCATTTT. Translated: CASSSGTGSNQPQHF.

This clonotype was counted only a few times. V and J are TRBV4-1 and TRBJ2-6; D not certain. The CDR3 has 16 residues. Looked up from germline, CDR1 is MGHRA and CDR2 is YSYEKL. Trimming removed 5 bases at V and 0 bases at J, with 11 bases between. The CDR3 reads CASSARPTSGANVLTF. The CDR3 DNA follows: TGCGCCAGCAGCGCCCGACCGACCTCTGGGGCCAACGTCCTGACTTTC.

This clonotype has at least ten counts. The V call is TRBV6-1, the J call TRBJ1-4; no reliable D call. There are 14 residues in the CDR3. Trimming shortened V by 5 bases and J by 4 bases, and 11 bases separated the two germline ends. Looked up from germline, CDR1 is MNHNS and CDR2 is SASEGT. CDR3 sequence (DNA): TGTGCCAGCAGTCAGACACGGGTTAATGAAAAACTGTTTTTT. This encodes CASSQTRVNEKLFF.

The rearrangement links TRBV29-1 to TRBJ2-6; the D gene is possibly TRBD1 (6 bases). This CDR3 region has 16 residues. Deletions cut 4 bases from V and 0 bases from J, with 13 bases between. Germline CDR1 reads SQVTM; CDR2 reads ANQGSEA. The CDR3 region is CSVAGTYSSGANVLTF. CDR3 bases: TGCAGCGTTGCTGGGACATATTCCTCTGGGGCCAACGTCCTGACTTTC.

This clonotype was counted many times. The V gene is TRBV7-9, the J gene TRBJ2-1, with D hard to call. Germline V gene lookup returns CDR1 SEHNR and CDR2 FQNEAQ (reference sequence). The ends were cut back, 1 base at V and 9 bases at J, with 7 bases in the middle. The CDR3 loop spans 12 amino acids. The CDR3 loop reads CASSLVGFEQFF. The CDR3 coding sequence is TGTGCCAGCAGCTTAGTGGGGTTTGAGCAGTTCTTC.

This sequence joins TRBV11-2 and TRBJ2-7; perhaps TRBD2 as D (6 bases). Trimming removed 6 bases at V and 2 bases at J, with 14 bases between. Germline CDR1 reads SGHAT; CDR2 reads FQNNGV. The CDR3 is 14 residues long. Here the CDR3 reads CASRGLVLTYEQYF. The CDR3 DNA follows: TGTGCCAGCAGGGGACTTGTCCTCACCTACGAGCAGTACTTC.

A remark on this clonotype: At one boundary the junction diverges from the germline segment, which might be a read error. This CDR3 reads CASSHDRARSYNEKFF. CDR3 nucleotide sequence: TGTGCCAGCAGTCATGACAGGGCGCGCTCCTACAATGAGAAGTTCTTC. The chain uses TRBV5-5 and TRBJ2-1, with TRBD1 matching over 7 bases. This CDR3 spans 16 amino acids. CDR1 SGHKS and CDR2 YYEKEE come from the germline V gene (reference sequence).

This clonotype was recorded at least ten times. This rearrangement joins TRBV28 to TRBJ2-7; D tentatively reads TRBD1 or TRBD2 (6 bases each). V lost 1 base, J lost 3 bases, and 19 bases lay in between. Germline V lookup: CDR1 MDHEN, CDR2 SYDVKM. The CDR3 spans 17 residues. Here the CDR3 DNA reads TGTGCCAGCAGTTTATTTTTCGACAGAGGGGGGATCTACGAGCAGTACTTC. Amino acid sequence: CASSLFFDRGGIYEQYF.

Ten or more counts support this clonotype. The CDR3 protein is CASSQRLLARGVGEQYF. The CDR3 region has the DNA TGCGCCAGCAGCCAAAGGTTACTGGCCAGGGGGGTCGGCGAGCAGTACTTC. The rearrangement uses TRBV4-1 and TRBJ2-7; D might be TRBD1 (7 bases). V was clipped by 2 bases and J by 6 bases, with 23 bases between them. The CDR3 runs 17 residues. In germline, CDR1 is MGHRA, CDR2 YSYEKL.

This clonotype has ten or more counts. The J gene is TRBJ2-7, the V gene TRBV28; D might be TRBD2 (5 bases). The V gene lost 5 bases and the J gene lost 2 bases, with 16 bases spanning the gap. There are 15 residues in the CDR3. CDR1 is MDHEN, CDR2 SYDVKM, per germline. The CDR3 DNA reads TGTGCCAGCAGTCACGCGTTAGTGGGAGCCTACGAGCAGTACTTC. Amino acids: CASSHALVGAYEQYF.

Many counts were recorded for this clonotype. V and J are TRBV28 and TRBJ2-7; TRBD2 agrees at 7 bases. J lost 7 bases, V lost 8 bases, and 14 bases had no gene match. The germline CDR1 and CDR2 sequences are MDHEN and SYDVKM. The CDR3 has 14 amino acids. CDR3 sequence reads: CASGSLPGGWEQYF. DNA of the CDR3: TGTGCCAGCGGATCGCTTCCGGGAGGTTGGGAGCAGTACTTC. Filled out from reference TRBV28 and TRBJ2-7, the complete variable domain reads DVKVTQSSRYLVKRTGEKVFLECVQDMDHENMFWYRQDPGLGLRLIYFSYDVKMKEKGDIPEGYSVSREKKERFSLILESASTNQTSMYLCASGSLPGGWEQYFGPGTRLTVT.

This clonotype was detected ten times or more. The rearrangement links TRBV14 to TRBJ1-4; 8 bases line up with TRBD1. This CDR3 comprises 19 residues. The V gene's germline CDR1 is SGHDN and CDR2 FVKESK. V shed 1 base and J 0 bases; nucleotides not matched to a gene: 10. The CDR3: CASSQGWTGRGATNEKLFF. CDR3 nucleotide sequence: TGTGCCAGCAGCCAAGGGTGGACAGGGAGGGGAGCAACTAATGAAAAACTGTTTTTT.

This clonotype was detected only a few times. The J gene is TRBJ1-2, the V gene TRBV25-1, with 11 bases lining up with TRBD1. V was pared by 6 bases and J by 2 bases, with 2 bases of the junction left unmatched. The CDR3 extends over 14 amino acids. The germline V gene has CDR1 MGHDK and CDR2 SYGVNS. The CDR3 nucleotides are TGTGCCAGCAGGGGGGACAGGGGGAACTATGGCTACACCTTC. This sequence encodes CASRGDRGNYGYTF.

This chain uses TRBV7-9 with TRBJ1-1; 12 nucleotides match TRBD1. CDR1 SEHNR and CDR2 FQNEAQ come from the germline V gene (reference sequence). V was clipped by 5 bases and J by 1 base; unmatched bases: 11. There are 18 residues in the CDR3. CDR3 in DNA: TGTGCCAGCAGCGAACCCCGGGACAGGGGGCTTTGGAACACTGAAGCTTTCTTT. The encoded protein is CASSEPRDRGLWNTEAFF.

This clonotype was recorded at least ten times. The V gene is TRBV12-3 or TRBV12-4, the J gene TRBJ2-1, with TRBD1 matching 7 bases. The CDR3 totals 13 residues. J gave up 2 bases and V 5 bases, and 0 bases lay outside the gene matches. In DNA, the CDR3 is TGTGCCAGCAGTACAGGGGCCTACAATGAGCAGTTCTTC. Its protein product is CASSTGAYNEQFF.

In this sample, this clonotype turned up a few times. The chain uses TRBV6-5 and TRBJ1-4; D gene unclear. This CDR3 region has 16 residues. Trimming pared 0 bases from V and 0 bases from J, leaving 8 bases between. Germline CDR1 is MNHEY and CDR2 is SVGAGI. The CDR3 region is CASSYSAIPTNEKLFF. The CDR3 region has the DNA TGTGCCAGCAGTTACTCAGCAATACCAACTAATGAAAAACTGTTTTTT.

This clonotype showed up just a few times. This chain joins TRBV9 and TRBJ1-5; unclear D gene. The CDR3 has 16 residues. V gave up 4 bases and J gave up 0 bases, with 14 bases separating them. CDR1 and CDR2 from the germline V gene are SGDLS and YYNGEE. DNA for the CDR3: TGTGCCAGCAGCCCCGGGTCAGGAGATAGCAATCAGCCCCAGCATTTT. Amino acids: CASSPGSGDSNQPQHF.